The rows below give T cell receptor beta chains drawn from one sample of a study of shared clonotypes between healthy human individuals. The method was immunoSEQ multiplex PCR; TCRdb's version includes in-frame clones alone and lacks a portion of them. Among 550,000 to 800,000 clones listed, roughly 70% were seen once. The sequencing sample was made of memory CD4+ T cells sorted from blood. These receptors came from a woman between 25 and 40 years old in good health. Both conserved end residues are part of each CDR3.

cdr3_length,j_call,v_call,cdr3_aa
16,TRBJ2-4,TRBV7-2,CASSHLAGLAKNIQYF
16,TRBJ2-2,TRBV15,CATSVQGALDTGELFF
15,TRBJ1-2,TRBV19,CASSTTGTGEYGYTF
15,TRBJ2-1,TRBV2,CASSATSGSYNEQFF
16,TRBJ1-3,TRBV28,CASRSTETGSGNTIYF
14,TRBJ2-7,TRBV30,CAWTGALISGEQYF
13,TRBJ1-2,TRBV29-1,CSVDFMGANGYTF
14,TRBJ2-1,TRBV27,CASSLIPPFNEQFF
15,TRBJ2-3,TRBV13,CASSPRGIDEDTQYF
18,TRBJ2-2,TRBV27,CASSPRRVARLNTGELFF
16,TRBJ2-5,TRBV5-1,CASSSGAGGVGETQYF
12,TRBJ1-2,TRBV18,CASDNLQGAITF
11,TRBJ2-5,TRBV21-1,CASSELETQYF
16,TRBJ2-2,TRBV7-9,CASSPRTASSTGELFF
13,TRBJ1-1,TRBV10-3,CAISESYGHEAFF
13,TRBJ1-2,TRBV30,CAWSVQTNYGYTF
16,TRBJ2-7,TRBV5-1,CASSSTRLGLSYEQYF
15,TRBJ2-7,TRBV7-8,CASSLGAAQVYEQYF
15,TRBJ1-4,TRBV5-1,CASSSGWGPNEKLFF
13,TRBJ1-5,TRBV14,CASSQGVDQPQHF
17,TRBJ2-3,TRBV6-4,CASSEAPGERGTDTQYF
14,TRBJ2-7,TRBV29-1,CSVILGLAVYEQYF
12,TRBJ1-4,TRBV4-1,CASSHVRDRLFF
13,TRBJ2-1,TRBV6-1,CASSEANREGGFF
16,TRBJ1-2,TRBV25-1,CASSVGTGLLSYGYTF
15,TRBJ2-2,TRBV5-1,CASKPGTGNTGELFF
13,TRBJ2-7,TRBV29-1,CSVGQGRGYEQYF
15,TRBJ1-3,TRBV4-1,CASSPTWSSGNTIYF
15,NA,TRBV19,CASSIGGQGFYEQYF
14,TRBJ1-5,TRBV5-6,CASSLGDVSQPQHF
15,TRBJ2-3,TRBV7-9,CASSLGTVRGDTQYF
13,TRBJ1-1,TRBV27,CASSLWGTGEAFF
15,TRBJ1-2,TRBV6-1,CASSGDRNTNYGYTF
14,TRBJ2-7,TRBV2,CASSDREGSIEQYF
13,TRBJ1-1,TRBV27,CASSPRFHTEAFF
14,TRBJ1-4,TRBV5-4,CASSLGGLGEKLFF
14,TRBJ2-7,TRBV5-1,CASSLEGRSYEQYF
14,TRBJ2-1,TRBV19,CASSIDRTTNEQFF
14,TRBJ1-2,TRBV2,CASTYRREDYGYTF
15,TRBJ2-1,TRBV27,CASSFSRVGKNEQFF
16,TRBJ2-3,TRBV2,CASVPGSSSSTDTQYF
16,TRBJ1-2,TRBV6-1,CASSEARVWNPYGYTF
15,TRBJ2-7,TRBV2,CASSGQGALGYEQYF
15,TRBJ2-4,TRBV28,CASSSPRGRLGIQYF
12,TRBJ1-5,TRBV2,CASSGTVDSQHF
19,TRBJ2-7,TRBV14,CASSQEKRDSKGPTGEQYF